The T cell receptor (beta chain) described here comes from a study of T cell responses to AZD1222 COVID-19 vaccine. This clone has a handful of counts. Its antigen is not identified. Study results and caveats: The donor cohort was predominantly white British with a female majority, and clonal diversity may have been underestimated. Two doses of AZD1222 preceded a rise in Spike-specific TCR breadth and depth. Of the AZD1222 recipients, only 6 or 7 were seropositive at baseline. Vaccine-associated CD4 TCRs spanned spike, dominant at 160-218 and 743-854.

Assay used: immunoSEQ multiplex PCR; TCRdb lists only in-frame clones, some missing. The sample has some 130,000 clones; 90% to 95% are singletons. The CDR3 has 16 amino acids. With 0 bases clipped from V and 4 bases from J, the junction kept 9 bases outside the gene matches. Germline CDR1 MNHEY, CDR2 SVGAGI. The sample here was peripheral blood, taken 28 days after the second AZD1222 dose. The chain joins TRBV6-5 to TRBJ2-7; TRBD2 agrees at 7 bases. This TCR derives from an adult who received the AZD1222 COVID-19 vaccine. CDR3 DNA: TGTGCCAGCAGTTACTCCTGGGGGGGTACCCCTTACGAGCAGTACTTC. Protein: CASSYSWGGTPYEQYF.